This TCR beta chain was identified in a study of T-cell memory formation after mild COVID-19. This clonotype was counted between two and nine times. A single record per CDR3 protein comes from TCRdb applying MiXCR to the 5' RACE reads. The table lists 300,000 to 400,000 distinct CDR3 sequences, around 15% of them singletons. This CDR3 has 15 residues. V was pared by 5 bases and J by 8 bases, with 8 bases of the junction left unmatched. The germline V gene has CDR1 SSHAT and CDR2 FNYEAQ (reference sequence). This receptor was taken from a man younger than 35 who had mild COVID-19 (a few samples of this study predate the infection). Cell type and time point are not known. The chain has TRBV7-7 and TRBJ2-2, with 10 nucleotides matching TRBD2. The sequenced sample was PBMCs or a T cell subset sorted from them (not recorded which). The chain's CDR3 is CASSVGLASNGELFF. For the CDR3, the DNA is TGTGCCAGCAGCGTGGGACTAGCGTCTAATGGGGAGCTGTTTTTT. Full variable domain (rest looked up from reference TRBV7-7 and TRBJ2-2): GAGVSQSPRYKVTKRGQDVTLRCDPISSHATLYWYQQALGQGPEFLTYFNYEAQPDKSGLPSDRFSAERPEGSISTLTIQRTEQRDSAMYRCASSVGLASNGELFFGEGSRLTVL.